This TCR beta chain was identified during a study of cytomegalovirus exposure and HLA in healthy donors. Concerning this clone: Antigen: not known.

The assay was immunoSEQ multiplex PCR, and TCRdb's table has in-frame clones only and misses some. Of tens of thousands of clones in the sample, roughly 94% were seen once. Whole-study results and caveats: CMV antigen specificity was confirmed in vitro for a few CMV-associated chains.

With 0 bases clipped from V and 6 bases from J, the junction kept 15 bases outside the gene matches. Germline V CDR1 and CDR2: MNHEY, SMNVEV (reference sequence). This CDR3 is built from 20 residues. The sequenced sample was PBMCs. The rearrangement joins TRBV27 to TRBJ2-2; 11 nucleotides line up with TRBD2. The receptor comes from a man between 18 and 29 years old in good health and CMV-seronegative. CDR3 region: CASSLSVTSGNVKWAGELFF. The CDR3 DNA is TGTGCCAGCAGTTTATCGGTGACTAGCGGGAACGTCAAGTGGGCCGGGGAGCTGTTTTTT.